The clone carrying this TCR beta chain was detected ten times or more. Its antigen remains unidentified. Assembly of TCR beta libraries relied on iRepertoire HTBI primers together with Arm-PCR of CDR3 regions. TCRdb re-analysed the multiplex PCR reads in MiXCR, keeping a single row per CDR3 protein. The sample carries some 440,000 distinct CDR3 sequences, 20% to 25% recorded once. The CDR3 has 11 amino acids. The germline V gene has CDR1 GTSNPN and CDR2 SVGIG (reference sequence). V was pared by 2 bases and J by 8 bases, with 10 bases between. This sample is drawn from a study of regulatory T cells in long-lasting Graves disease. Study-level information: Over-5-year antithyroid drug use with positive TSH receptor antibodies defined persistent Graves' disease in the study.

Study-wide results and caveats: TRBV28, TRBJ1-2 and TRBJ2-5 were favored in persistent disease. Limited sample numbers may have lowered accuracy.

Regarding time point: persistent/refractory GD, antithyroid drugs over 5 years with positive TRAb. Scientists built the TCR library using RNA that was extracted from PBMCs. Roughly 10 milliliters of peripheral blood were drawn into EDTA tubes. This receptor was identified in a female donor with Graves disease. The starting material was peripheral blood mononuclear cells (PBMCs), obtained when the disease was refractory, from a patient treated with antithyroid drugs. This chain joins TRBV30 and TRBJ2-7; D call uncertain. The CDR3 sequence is CAWSPDTKQYF. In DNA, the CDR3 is TGTGCCTGGAGTCCGGATACCAAGCAGTACTTC.